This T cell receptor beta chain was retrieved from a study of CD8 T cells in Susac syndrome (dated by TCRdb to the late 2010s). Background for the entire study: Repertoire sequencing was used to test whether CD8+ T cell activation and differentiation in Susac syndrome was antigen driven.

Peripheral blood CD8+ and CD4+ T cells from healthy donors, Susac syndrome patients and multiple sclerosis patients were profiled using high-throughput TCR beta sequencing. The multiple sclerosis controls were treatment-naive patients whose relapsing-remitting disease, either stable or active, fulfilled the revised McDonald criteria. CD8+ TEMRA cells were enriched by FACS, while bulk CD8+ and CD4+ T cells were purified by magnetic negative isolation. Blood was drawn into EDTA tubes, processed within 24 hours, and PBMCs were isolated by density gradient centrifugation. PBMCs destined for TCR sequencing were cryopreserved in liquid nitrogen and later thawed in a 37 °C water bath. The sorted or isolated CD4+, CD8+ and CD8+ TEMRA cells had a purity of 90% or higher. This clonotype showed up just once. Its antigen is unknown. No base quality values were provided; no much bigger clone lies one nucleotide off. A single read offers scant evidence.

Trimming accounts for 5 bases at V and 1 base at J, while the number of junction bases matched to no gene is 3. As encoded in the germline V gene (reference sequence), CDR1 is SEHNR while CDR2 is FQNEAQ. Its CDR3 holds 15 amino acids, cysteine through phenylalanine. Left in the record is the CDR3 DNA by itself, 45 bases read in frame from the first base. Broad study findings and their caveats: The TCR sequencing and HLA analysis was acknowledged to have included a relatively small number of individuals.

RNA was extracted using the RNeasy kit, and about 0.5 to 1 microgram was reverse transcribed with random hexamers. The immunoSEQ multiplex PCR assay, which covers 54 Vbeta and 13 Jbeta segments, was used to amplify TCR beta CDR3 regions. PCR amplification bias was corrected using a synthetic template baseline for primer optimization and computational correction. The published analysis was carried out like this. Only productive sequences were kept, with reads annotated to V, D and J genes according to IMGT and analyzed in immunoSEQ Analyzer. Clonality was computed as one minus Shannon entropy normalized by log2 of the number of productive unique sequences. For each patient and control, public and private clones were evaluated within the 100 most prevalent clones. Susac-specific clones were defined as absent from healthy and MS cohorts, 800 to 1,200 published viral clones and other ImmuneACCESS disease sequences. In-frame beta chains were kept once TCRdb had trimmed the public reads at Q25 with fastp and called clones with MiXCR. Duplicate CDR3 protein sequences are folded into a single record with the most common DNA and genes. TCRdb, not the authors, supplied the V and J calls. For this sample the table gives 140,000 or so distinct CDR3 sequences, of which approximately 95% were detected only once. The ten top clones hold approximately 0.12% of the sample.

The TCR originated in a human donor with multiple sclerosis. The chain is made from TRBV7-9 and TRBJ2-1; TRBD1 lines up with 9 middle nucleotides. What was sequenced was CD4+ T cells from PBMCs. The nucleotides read TGTGCCAGCAGCAAGGGACAGGGTTCCTACAATGAGCAGTTCTTC. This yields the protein CASSKGQGSYNEQFF.